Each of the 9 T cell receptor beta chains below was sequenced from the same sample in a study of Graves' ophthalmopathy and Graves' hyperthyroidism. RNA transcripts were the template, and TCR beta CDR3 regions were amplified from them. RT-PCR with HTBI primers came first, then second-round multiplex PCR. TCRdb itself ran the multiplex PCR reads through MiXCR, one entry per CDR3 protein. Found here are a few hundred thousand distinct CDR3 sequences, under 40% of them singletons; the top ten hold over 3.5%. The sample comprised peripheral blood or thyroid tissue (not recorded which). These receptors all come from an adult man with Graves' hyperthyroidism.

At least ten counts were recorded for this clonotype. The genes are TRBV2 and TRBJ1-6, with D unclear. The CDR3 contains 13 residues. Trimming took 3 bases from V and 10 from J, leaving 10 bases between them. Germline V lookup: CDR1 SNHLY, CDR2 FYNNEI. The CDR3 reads CASSETLGSPLHF. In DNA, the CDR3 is TGTGCCAGCAGTGAGACATTAGGGTCACCCCTCCACTTT. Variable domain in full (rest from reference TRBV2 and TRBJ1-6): EPEVTQTPSHQVTQMGQEVILRCVPISNHLYFYWYRQILGQKVEFLVSFYNNEISEKSEIFDDQFSVERPDGSNFTLKIRSTKLEDSAMYFCASSETLGSPLHFGNGTRLTVT.

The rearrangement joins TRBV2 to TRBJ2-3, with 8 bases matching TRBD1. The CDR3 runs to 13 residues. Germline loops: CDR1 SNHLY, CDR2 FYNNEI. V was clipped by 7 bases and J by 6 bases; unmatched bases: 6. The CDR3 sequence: CASNGRGLDTQYF. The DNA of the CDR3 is TGTGCCAGCAATGGCAGGGGGCTTGATACGCAGTATTTT.

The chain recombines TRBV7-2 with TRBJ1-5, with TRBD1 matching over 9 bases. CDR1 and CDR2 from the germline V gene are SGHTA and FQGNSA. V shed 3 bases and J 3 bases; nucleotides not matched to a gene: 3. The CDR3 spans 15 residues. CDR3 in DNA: TGTGCCAGCAGCTTCCGGGACAGGGACAATCAGCCCCAGCATTTT. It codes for CASSFRDRDNQPQHF.

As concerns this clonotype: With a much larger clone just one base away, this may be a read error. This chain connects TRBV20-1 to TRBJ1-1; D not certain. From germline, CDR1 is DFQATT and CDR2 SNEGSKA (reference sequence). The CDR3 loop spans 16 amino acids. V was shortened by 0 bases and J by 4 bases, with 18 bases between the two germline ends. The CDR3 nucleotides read TGCAGTGCTAGAGATCAGCGGGCTGATATGAGCACTGAAGCTTTCTTT. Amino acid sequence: CSARDQRADMSTEAFF.

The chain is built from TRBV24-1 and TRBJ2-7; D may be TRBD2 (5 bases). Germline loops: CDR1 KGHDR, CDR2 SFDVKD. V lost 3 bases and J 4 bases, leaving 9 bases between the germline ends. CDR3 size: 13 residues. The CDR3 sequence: CATSDQTSYEQYF. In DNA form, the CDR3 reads TGTGCCACCAGTGATCAAACTAGTTACGAGCAGTACTTC.

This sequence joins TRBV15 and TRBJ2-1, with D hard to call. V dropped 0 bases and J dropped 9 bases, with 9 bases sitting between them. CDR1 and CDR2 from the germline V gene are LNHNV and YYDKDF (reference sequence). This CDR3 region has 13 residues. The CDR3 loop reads CATSRDLSGEQFF. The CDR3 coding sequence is TGTGCCACCAGCAGAGATCTTTCGGGTGAGCAGTTCTTC.

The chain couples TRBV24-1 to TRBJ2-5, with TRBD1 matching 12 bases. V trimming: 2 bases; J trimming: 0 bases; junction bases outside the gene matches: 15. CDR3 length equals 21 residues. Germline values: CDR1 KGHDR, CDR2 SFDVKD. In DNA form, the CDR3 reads TGTGCCACCAGTGATTCGGGACAGGGGGCTGGCCTAGCGGGAGACCAAGAGACCCAGTACTTC. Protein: CATSDSGQGAGLAGDQETQYF.

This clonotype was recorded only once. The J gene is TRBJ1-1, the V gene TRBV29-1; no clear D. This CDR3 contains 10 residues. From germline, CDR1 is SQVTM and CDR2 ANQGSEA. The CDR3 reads CSVGGYEAFF. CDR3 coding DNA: TGCAGTGTGGGCGGATATGAAGCTTTCTTT.

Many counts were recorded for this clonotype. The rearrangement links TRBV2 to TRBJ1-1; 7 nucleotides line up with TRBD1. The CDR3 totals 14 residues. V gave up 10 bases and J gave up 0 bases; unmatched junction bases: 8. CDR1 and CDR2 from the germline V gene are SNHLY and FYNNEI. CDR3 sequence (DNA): TGTGCCAACCAGGGGGGCACCATGAACACTGAAGCTTTCTTT. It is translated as CANQGGTMNTEAFF. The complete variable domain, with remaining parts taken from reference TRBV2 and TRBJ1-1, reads EPEVTQTPSHQVTQMGQEVILRCVPISNHLYFYWYRQILGQKVEFLVSFYNNEISEKSEIFDDQFSVERPDGSNFTLKIRSTKLEDSAMYFCANQGGTMNTEAFFGQGTRLTVV.